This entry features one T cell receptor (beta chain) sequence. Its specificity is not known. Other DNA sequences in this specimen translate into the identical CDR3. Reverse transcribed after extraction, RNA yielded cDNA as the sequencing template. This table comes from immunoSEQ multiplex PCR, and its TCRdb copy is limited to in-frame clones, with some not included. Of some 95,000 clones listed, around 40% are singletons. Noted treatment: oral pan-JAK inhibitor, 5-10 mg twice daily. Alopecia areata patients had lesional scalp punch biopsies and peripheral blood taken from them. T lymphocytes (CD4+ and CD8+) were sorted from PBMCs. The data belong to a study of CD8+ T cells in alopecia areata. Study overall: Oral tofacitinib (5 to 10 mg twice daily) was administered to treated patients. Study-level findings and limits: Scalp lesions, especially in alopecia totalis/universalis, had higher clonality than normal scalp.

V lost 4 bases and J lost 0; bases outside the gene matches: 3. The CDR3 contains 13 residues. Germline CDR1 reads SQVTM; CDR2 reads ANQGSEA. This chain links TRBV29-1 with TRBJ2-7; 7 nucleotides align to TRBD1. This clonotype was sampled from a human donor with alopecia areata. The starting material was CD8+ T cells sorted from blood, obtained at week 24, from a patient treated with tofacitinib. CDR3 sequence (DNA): TGCAGCGTTGTTAGGGACAGCTCCTACGAGCAGTACTTC. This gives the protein CSVVRDSSYEQYF.